What follows are 27 T cell receptor beta chains derived from one specimen sequenced in a study of blood T cell repertoires in COVID-19. Produced via immunoSEQ multiplex PCR; TCRdb's table is partial and in-frame only. The top ten hold under 4% of the sample, which has 95,000 to 150,000 clones, 85% seen once. Input material: peripheral blood. The receptors were sampled from a man between 60 and 75 years old with acute or convalescent COVID-19.

The chain carries TRBV3-1 (or the pseudogene TRBV3-2) and TRBJ2-1, with D maybe TRBD2 (6 bases). The CDR3 has 16 amino acids. Trimming took off 1 base at V and 5 bases at J, with 15 bases between the two ends. Germline V gene lookup returns CDR1 LGHDT and CDR2 YNNKEL (reference sequence). The CDR3 DNA reads TGTGCCAGCAGCCAAGGTCAGCGGGCCCCTGACAATGAGCAGTTCTTC. This translates into CASSQGQRAPDNEQFF.

This sequence joins TRBV4-2 and TRBJ2-2; 16 bases match TRBD2. J was trimmed by 3 bases and V by 3 bases; bases with no gene match: 4. The CDR3 totals 18 residues. In germline, CDR1 is LGHNA, CDR2 YNFKEQ. The CDR3 DNA reads as TGTGCCAGCAGCCAGGGACTAGCGGGAGGGCCCGACACCGGGGAGCTGTTTTTT. This codes for CASSQGLAGGPDTGELFF.

The chain combines TRBV6-5 with TRBJ2-7; D is unclear. The CDR3 totals 14 residues. Germline loops: CDR1 MNHEY, CDR2 SVGAGI. Trimming stripped 0 bases from V and 3 bases from J, with 9 bases between. CDR3 nucleotides: TGTGCCAGCAGTTACTCGACTGTTAGCTACGAGCAGTACTTC. Translation: CASSYSTVSYEQYF.

The rearrangement uses TRBV5-1 and TRBJ2-1; D ambiguous. V lost 3 bases, J lost 2 bases, and 9 bases lay in between. The CDR3 runs 14 residues. Germline V gene data show CDR1 as SGHRS and CDR2 as YFSETQ. CDR3 loop: CASSYGGPYNEQFF. In nucleotides, the CDR3 is TGCGCCAGCAGCTACGGCGGCCCCTACAATGAGCAGTTCTTC.

This rearrangement joins TRBV4-3 to TRBJ1-3; possibly TRBD1 for D (6 bases). CDR3 length: 15 amino acids. CDR1 and CDR2 from the germline V gene are LGHNA and YSLEER. Trimming removed 1 base from V and 4 bases from J, with 11 bases in between. CDR3 residues: CASSQGTARGNTIYF. The CDR3 coding sequence is TGCGCCAGCAGCCAAGGGACAGCAAGAGGAAACACCATATATTTT.

This chain links TRBV27 with TRBJ2-2, with TRBD1 identical over 8 bases. Germline V gives CDR1 MNHEY, CDR2 SMNVEV (reference sequence). CDR3 size: 16 residues. Trimming cost V 5 bases and J 2 bases; bases outside gene matches: 7. The CDR3 sequence: CASSPLDRANTGELFF. CDR3 coding DNA: TGTGCCAGCAGTCCCCTGGACAGGGCCAACACCGGGGAGCTGTTTTTT.

The V and J genes are TRBV25-1 and TRBJ2-7, with 7 bases aligning to TRBD1. The germline CDR1 and CDR2 sequences are MGHDK and SYGVNS. V was pared by 2 bases and J by 4 bases, with 8 bases of the junction left unmatched. CDR3 size: 15 residues. As DNA, the CDR3 is TGTGCCAGCAGTGAAGAACAGGGGAACCCTTACGAGCAGTACTTC. It codes for CASSEEQGNPYEQYF.

The V call is TRBV11-3, the J call TRBJ2-1, with D possibly matching TRBD1 (6 bases). V gave up 1 base and J gave up 2 bases, with 9 bases separating them. Germline V CDR1 and CDR2: SGHNT, YENEEA. This CDR3 contains 15 residues. The CDR3 sequence is CASSLGTATYNEQFF. The CDR3 nucleotides read TGTGCCAGCAGCTTAGGGACAGCGACCTACAATGAGCAGTTCTTC.

This chain uses TRBV28 with TRBJ2-7; 11 positions agree with TRBD1. Germline V lookup: CDR1 MDHEN, CDR2 SYDVKM. The CDR3 spans 16 residues. V dropped 4 bases and J dropped 3; count of bases not matched to a gene: 8. In DNA form, the CDR3 reads TGTGCCAGCAGTTCACCGGGACAGGGGGGACTCTACGAGCAGTACTTC. Translating it yields CASSSPGQGGLYEQYF.

This clone was seen once. The rearrangement uses TRBV5-1 and TRBJ2-3; 9 bases line up with TRBD2. The CDR3 runs to 16 residues. Germline V gives CDR1 SGHRS, CDR2 YFSETQ. Trimming took 0 bases from V and 2 from J; bases not matched to a gene: 4. CDR3 nucleotides: TGCGCCAGCAGCTTGGGACTAGCGGAGAACACAGATACGCAGTATTTT. It translates to CASSLGLAENTDTQYF.

V and J are TRBV7-2 and TRBJ2-3, with 8 bases fitting TRBD2. This CDR3 has 16 amino acids. From germline, CDR1 is SGHTA and CDR2 FQGNSA. The J segment lost 3 bases and the V segment lost 5 bases, leaving 10 bases of the junction unmatched. DNA for the CDR3: TGTGCCAGCAGCCTTAACGGGAGGGTGGGGACAGATACGCAGTATTTT. This gives the protein CASSLNGRVGTDTQYF.

The rearrangement joins TRBV5-6 to TRBJ1-4, with D hard to call. This CDR3 comprises 15 residues. CDR1 is SGHDT and CDR2 is YYEEEE in the germline V gene. Trimming left V 2 bases short and J 4 bases short, with 12 bases between. CDR3: CASSLNSGYNEKLFF. The CDR3 DNA is TGTGCCAGCAGCTTAAACTCCGGTTATAATGAAAAACTGTTTTTT.

The DNA for the CDR3 is TGTGCCAGCAGCTTGGGGGGTGGGGCCAGTCCAGATACGCAGTATTTT. Its translation: CASSLGGGASPDTQYF. The J gene is TRBJ2-3, the V gene TRBV7-9, with D tentatively TRBD2 (6 bases). CDR1 is SEHNR, CDR2 FQNEAQ, per germline (reference sequence). The CDR3 is made up of 16 amino acids. V lost 3 bases to trimming and J lost 4 bases, with 17 bases between them. The full variable domain, its missing parts supplied by reference TRBV7-9 and TRBJ2-3, is DTGVSQNPRHKITKRGQNVTFRCDPISEHNRLYWYRQTLGQGPEFLTYFQNEAQLEKSRLLSDRFSAERPKGSFSTLEIQRTEQGDSAMYLCASSLGGGASPDTQYFGPGTRLTVL.

This chain connects TRBV5-1 to TRBJ1-2; no firm D call. Per germline, CDR1 SGHRS and CDR2 YFSETQ. V lost 0 bases, J lost 4 bases, and 10 bases lay in between. The CDR3 covers 14 residues. The CDR3 coding sequence is TGCGCCAGCAGCTTGGGCCAAAACAGCTATGGCTACACCTTC. This codes for CASSLGQNSYGYTF.

About this clone: A read error may account for a junction end that differs from germline. This sequence joins TRBV7-2 and TRBJ2-3, with D perhaps matching TRBD2 (6 bases). The CDR3 extends over 12 amino acids. Germline V gene lookup returns CDR1 SGHTA and CDR2 FQGNSA. CDR3 nucleotides: TGTGCCAGCAACCGGCCCCCGGGGACTTCCTTATTT. Translating gives CASNRPPGTSLF.

The chain joins TRBV30 to TRBJ1-1; the D gene is possibly TRBD1 (6 bases). The length of the CDR3 is 15 residues. V gave up 0 bases and J gave up 4 bases, with 15 bases separating them. Germline V gene lookup returns CDR1 GTSNPN and CDR2 SVGIG (reference sequence). CDR3 sequence (DNA): TGTGCCTGGAGTGTTTGGGGGGGGCAAAGCACTGAAGCTTTCTTT. Translating gives CAWSVWGGQSTEAFF.

The chain couples TRBV25-1 to TRBJ1-1, with D perhaps matching TRBD1 (5 bases). Germline V CDR1 and CDR2: MGHDK, SYGVNS. The V end was cut by 3 bases, the J end by 5 bases, with 10 bases between. This CDR3 has 13 amino acids. The CDR3 reads CASSEEGRTEAFF. CDR3 coding DNA: TGTGCCAGCAGTGAGGAGGGGCGGACTGAAGCTTTCTTT.

This clone was found once. This rearrangement joins TRBV7-2 to TRBJ2-5, with D perhaps matching TRBD2 (5 bases). The CDR3 spans 13 residues. Trimming took 5 bases from V and 7 from J, leaving 14 bases between them. Germline lookup yields CDR1 SGHTA and CDR2 FQGNSA. CDR3 DNA sequence: TGTGCCAGCAGCCTAGACTATGGCGGGACCCAGTACTTC. Translated: CASSLDYGGTQYF.

The chain employs TRBV7-2 and TRBJ2-1; D gene unclear. Germline V gene data show CDR1 as SGHTA and CDR2 as FQGNSA. The length of the CDR3 is 14 residues. V was trimmed by 8 bases and J by 3 bases, leaving 14 bases between them. CDR3 DNA sequence: TGTGCCAGCGATAGAGGTACCAACTACAATGAGCAGTTCTTC. Its protein is CASDRGTNYNEQFF.

The rearrangement links TRBV27 to TRBJ2-7; D is unclear. The V and J ends lost 5 bases and 3 bases respectively, with 14 bases between them. The CDR3 runs to 14 residues. Germline V gene data show CDR1 as MNHEY and CDR2 as SMNVEV (reference sequence). The chain's CDR3 is CASSPASSHYEQYF. The CDR3 coding sequence is TGTGCCAGCAGTCCCGCGTCATCTCACTACGAGCAGTACTTC.

The chain employs TRBV6-1 and TRBJ1-4; D call uncertain. The CDR3 runs 16 residues. The germline V and J ends were trimmed by 4 bases and 5 bases, with 17 bases remaining between them. Per the germline V gene, CDR1 is MNHNS and CDR2 is SASEGT. This chain's CDR3 is CASSAFDGSLNEKLFF. DNA of the CDR3: TGTGCCAGCAGTGCCTTCGACGGGAGTTTAAATGAAAAACTGTTTTTT.

The chain couples TRBV19 to TRBJ2-5, with TRBD1 as a possible D gene (5 bases). V was cut by 0 bases and J by 7 bases, with 12 bases left in between. Germline CDR1 and CDR2: LNHDA and SQIVND (reference sequence). The CDR3 length is 14 residues. The CDR3 is CASSIDRQGLTQYF. The CDR3 DNA reads TGTGCCAGTAGTATAGATCGGCAGGGCCTGACCCAGTACTTC.

V is TRBV7-2 and J is TRBJ1-4; unclear D gene. The CDR3 loop spans 12 amino acids. The germline gives CDR1 SGHTA, CDR2 FQGNSA. Trimming shortened V by 3 bases and J by 4 bases, and 3 bases separated the two germline ends. The CDR3 protein is CASSFNNEKLFF. The CDR3 DNA reads TGTGCCAGCAGCTTCAATAATGAAAAACTGTTTTTT.

V usage is TRBV28 and J usage is TRBJ1-4; 10 bases line up with TRBD1. The CDR3 sequence is 15 residues long. J gave up 8 bases and V 6 bases, and 9 bases lay outside the gene matches. Germline assignment: CDR1 MDHEN and CDR2 SYDVKM. CDR3 loop: CASSSRDRGREKLFF. The CDR3 bases are TGTGCCAGCAGCTCCCGGGACAGGGGAAGGGAAAAACTGTTTTTT.

DNA of the CDR3: TGTGCCATCAGTTCACCGGGACAGGGGAACACTGAAGCTTTCTTT. Protein product: CAISSPGQGNTEAFF. This chain joins TRBV10-3 and TRBJ1-1; 9 bases line up with TRBD1. CDR3 length: 15 amino acids. Per the germline V gene, CDR1 is ENHRY and CDR2 is SYGVKD. V lost 5 bases and J lost 1; bases outside the gene matches: 5.

The chain recombines TRBV5-6 with TRBJ2-3; 7 nucleotides align to TRBD1. Germline CDR1 SGHDT, CDR2 YYEEEE. The V gene end was trimmed by 3 bases and the J gene end by 4 bases; junction bases not matched to a gene: 11. The CDR3 runs 16 residues. As DNA, the CDR3 is TGTGCCAGCAGCTCCACCCGAGGGACAGTATCAGATACGCAGTATTTT. It yields the protein CASSSTRGTVSDTQYF.

This clone is medium-sized by share. The J gene is TRBJ2-6, the V gene TRBV7-9; D is unclear. Trimming shortened V by 5 bases and J by 3 bases, and 17 bases separated the two germline ends. In germline, CDR1 is SEHNR, CDR2 FQNEAQ (reference sequence). The CDR3 totals 17 residues. The CDR3 reads CASSHSSSPYGANVLTF. Written as DNA, the CDR3 is TGTGCCAGCAGCCATTCGAGTTCTCCCTATGGGGCCAACGTCCTGACTTTC. Full variable domain (missing parts from reference TRBV7-9 and TRBJ2-6): DTGVSQNPRHKITKRGQNVTFRCDPISEHNRLYWYRQTLGQGPEFLTYFQNEAQLEKSRLLSDRFSAERPKGSFSTLEIQRTEQGDSAMYLCASSHSSSPYGANVLTFGAGSRLTVL.